The present TCR beta chain was sequenced within a study of regulatory and conventional T cells in RAG deficiency. General study points: Omenn syndrome and CID/AS patients had roughly 100-fold fewer unique Treg TCR beta sequences, versus around 10-fold elsewhere. Omenn patients showed >75% Treg-Tconv overlap and shorter CDR3 lengths.

Regulatory T cells were sorted from blood as CD4+ CD25-high CD127-low cells. Concerning this clone: Its antigen is unidentified.

Sequencing was performed with immunoSEQ multiplex PCR; in TCRdb, only in-frame clones are kept and a portion is missing. The profile shows about 19,000 clones, about 91% of them singletons. Trimming removed 1 base from V and 7 bases from J; junction bases left unmatched: 9. CDR1 SGHDT and CDR2 YYEEEE come from the germline V gene. The CDR3 has 17 residues. These same data were also listed under a study on regulatory T cells. That study reports: The PCR used 52 TRBV and 13 TRBJ primers. Patient repertoires had restricted TRB V-J pairs and skewed V and J usage, most in Tregs.

The rearrangement joins TRBV5-6 to TRBJ2-2, with TRBD1 matching 11 bases. The sequence derives from a human donor in good health. Material for sequencing was Tregs sorted from blood. The CDR3 DNA sequence: TGTGCCAGCAGCTTGAGCCTGGACAGGGGGCGCGTCGGGGAGCTGTTTTTT. Translated: CASSLSLDRGRVGELFF.